The 2 T cell receptor beta chains presented below share a single source sample, sequenced in a study of T cell responses to AZD1222 COVID-19 vaccine. Method: immunoSEQ multiplex PCR; TCRdb's copy keeps in-frame clones and lacks some. This table holds some 120,000 clones, 80% to 95% found once. Source: peripheral blood, taken on day 0 of AZD1222 vaccination. These receptors all stem from an adult in good health.

This clone has only one observation. The chain joins TRBV11-1 to TRBJ2-1; TRBD2 aligns across 7 bases. Trimming removed 1 base from V and 2 bases from J; junction bases left unmatched: 5. This CDR3 spans 16 amino acids. Germline V lookup: CDR1 SGHAT, CDR2 FQDESV (reference sequence). The CDR3: CASSLGLADPYNEQFF. CDR3 sequence (DNA): TGTGCCAGCAGCTTAGGTCTAGCGGACCCCTACAATGAGCAGTTCTTC.

The chain has TRBV29-1 and TRBJ1-1, with TRBD1 identical over 8 bases. CDR1 is SQVTM and CDR2 is ANQGSEA in the germline V gene. Unmatched junction bases numbered 7, after V lost 3 bases and J lost 4 bases. This CDR3 has 14 amino acids. CDR3 sequence: CSVEKWTGITEAFF. CDR3 DNA: TGCAGCGTTGAGAAGTGGACAGGGATCACTGAAGCTTTCTTT.